A selection of T cell receptor beta chains follows, all from one sample in a study of PD-L1 blockade in urothelial cancer. Profiled with immunoSEQ multiplex PCR; TCRdb holds only in-frame clones, not every one. Among about 29,000 clones listed, about 85% were seen once. The material sequenced was PBMCs, taken around atezolizumab (anti-PD-L1) treatment. Source of these receptors: an older man with urothelial cancer. Both conserved end residues are part of each CDR3. A D gene is named only where the DNA matches it firmly. Rows give clone size only sometimes, using once, few, many, or a class for an expanded clone.

j_call	clone_size	v_call	d_call	cdr3_aa	cdr3_nt
TRBJ1-1	-	TRBV5-4	-	CASSQQGTEAFF	TGTGCCAGCAGCCAGCAGGGAACTGAAGCTTTCTTT
TRBJ2-2	-	TRBV5-1	-	CASSLDLGQNTGELFF	TGCGCCAGCAGCCTGGACCTTGGACAAAACACCGGGGAGCTGTTTTTT
TRBJ2-7	-	TRBV7-2	-	CASSLDSSGVRSYEQYF	TGTGCCAGCAGCTTAGATTCTTCAGGGGTCCGCTCCTACGAGCAGTACTTC
TRBJ2-6	-	TRBV6-1	TRBD1	CASSERDRGFPGANVLTF	TGTGCCAGCAGCGAACGGGACAGGGGGTTCCCTGGGGCCAACGTCCTGACTTTC
TRBJ2-7	-	TRBV16	-	CASSQSYGPGEQYF	TGTGCCAGCAGCCAATCGTACGGGCCGGGGGAGCAGTACTTC
TRBJ2-3	-	TRBV7-3	-	CASSLTGGADTQYF	TGTGCCAGCAGCTTAACTGGCGGGGCAGATACGCAGTATTTT
TRBJ1-1	-	TRBV5-1	-	CASSWQAGEAFF	TGCGCCAGCAGCTGGCAAGCGGGAGAAGCTTTCTTT
TRBJ1-2	-	TRBV9	TRBD1	CASSARGDRLNYGYTF	TGTGCCAGCAGCGCCCGGGGGGACAGGCTTAACTATGGCTACACCTTC
TRBJ1-1	-	TRBV2	-	CASNLLTGNTEAFF	TGTGCCAGCAATCTATTGACAGGGAACACTGAAGCTTTCTTT
TRBJ2-2	-	TRBV4-3	TRBD2	CASSQGSGVDTGELFF	TGCGCCAGCAGCCAGGGTAGCGGGGTAGACACCGGGGAGCTGTTTTTT
TRBJ2-1	-	TRBV5-1	TRBD1	CASSPGQGVGNEQFF	TGCGCCAGCAGCCCGGGACAGGGGGTGGGCAATGAGCAGTTCTTC
TRBJ2-1	-	TRBV7-8	TRBD2	CASTLSGSHYNEQFF	TGTGCCAGCACCCTTAGCGGGAGTCACTACAATGAGCAGTTCTTC
TRBJ2-5	-	TRBV5-4	-	CASSLEAGQETQYF	TGTGCCAGCAGCTTGGAGGCAGGGCAAGAGACCCAGTACTTC
TRBJ2-7	-	TRBV28	TRBD2	CASTESGRGGGEQYF	TGTGCCAGCACCGAGAGCGGGAGGGGCGGTGGCGAGCAGTACTTC
TRBJ2-5	-	TRBV25-1	TRBD2	CATVGRAGGGETQYF	TGTGCCACCGTGGGGCGAGCGGGAGGGGGAGAGACCCAGTACTTC
TRBJ2-1	-	TRBV12-5	TRBD2	CASGLWEGNEQFF	TGTGCTAGTGGTTTGTGGGAGGGAAATGAGCAGTTCTTC
TRBJ1-6	-	TRBV4-2	TRBD1	CASSLGQGNSPLHF	TGTGCCAGCAGCCTAGGACAGGGAAATTCACCCCTCCACTTT
TRBJ2-7	-	TRBV5-4	-	CASRWVRGGQYF	TGTGCCAGCCGATGGGTTCGCGGCGGGCAGTACTTC
TRBJ1-2	-	TRBV19	TRBD1	CASSPWNRGRNYGYTF	TGTGCCAGTAGTCCTTGGAACAGGGGGCGTAACTATGGCTACACCTTC
TRBJ2-1	-	TRBV5-8	TRBD2	CASTRRTGLAEPRRNEQFF	TGTGCCAGCACCAGACGAACTGGACTAGCGGAGCCCCGCCGAAATGAGCAGTTCTTC
TRBJ2-5	once	TRBV5-1	TRBD1	CASTDRGHLETQYF	TGCGCCAGCACAGACAGGGGGCATTTAGAGACCCAGTACTTC
TRBJ2-2	-	TRBV30	-	CAWSVTTPTGELFF	TGTGCCTGGAGTGTAACGACTCCCACCGGGGAGCTGTTTTTT
TRBJ1-4	-	TRBV21-1	-	CAIPGPRTATNEKLFF	TGTGCCATCCCCGGCCCCAGGACAGCAACTAATGAAAAACTGTTTTTT
TRBJ1-3	-	TRBV7-9	-	CASTGGVDGLSGNTIYF	TGTGCCAGTACGGGGGGGGTTGATGGTCTCTCTGGAAACACCATATATTTT
TRBJ1-1	-	TRBV1	-	CTSHFQGTGGWSTEAFF	TGCACCAGCCATTTTCAAGGCACAGGGGGCTGGAGCACTGAAGCTTTCTTT
TRBJ2-1	-	TRBV2	TRBD2	CASSESGIIYNEQFF	TGTGCCAGCAGTGAAAGCGGGATTATCTACAATGAGCAGTTCTTC
TRBJ2-2	-	TRBV7-6	-	CASSYSSNTGELFF	TGTGCCAGCTCCTACTCTTCGAACACCGGGGAGCTGTTTTTT
TRBJ1-6	-	TRBV6-6	-	CASSSISNSPLHF	TGTGCCAGCAGTTCTATAAGTAATTCACCCCTCCACTTT